These 22 T cell receptor beta chains were all obtained from the same sample, sequenced in a study of CD8 T cells in ankylosing spondylitis. TCRdb re-called the 5' RACE reads through MiXCR, storing one row per CDR3 protein. Of about 360,000 distinct CDR3 sequences in the sample, about 14% are singletons; the top ten hold roughly 0.99%. Sequencing input: blood, either unsorted or a sorted T cell fraction (not recorded which). Receptor source: a male donor with ankylosing spondylitis or in good health (not recorded which).

This clonotype was observed at least ten times. This chain joins TRBV5-6 and TRBJ1-5; D is uncertain. The V gene lost 0 bases and the J gene lost 7 bases, with 5 bases spanning the gap. From germline, CDR1 is SGHDT and CDR2 YYEEEE. This CDR3 comprises 12 residues. This chain's CDR3 is CASSLGPQPQHF. The CDR3 bases are TGTGCCAGCAGCTTGGGTCCCCAGCCCCAGCATTTT.

This clonotype was observed a few times. The chain carries TRBV5-1 and TRBJ1-1; D is ambiguous. The CDR3 length is 13 residues. V gave up 9 bases and J gave up 2 bases, with 14 bases separating them. Germline V CDR1 and CDR2: SGHRS, YFSETQ. The CDR3 nucleotides are TGCGCCACCAGACCAGAGCCCAACACTGAAGCTTTCTTT. This encodes CATRPEPNTEAFF.

The table lists this clonotype with a few counts. The V call is TRBV5-1, the J call TRBJ2-5; TRBD1 matches 8 bases. Germline V CDR1 and CDR2: SGHRS, YFSETQ. Trimming took 3 bases from V and 2 from J; bases not matched to a gene: 3. The CDR3 spans 14 residues. The CDR3 loop reads CASSSRDRQETQYF. The CDR3 DNA sequence: TGCGCCAGCAGCTCCCGGGACAGGCAAGAGACCCAGTACTTC.

The chain couples TRBV2 to TRBJ2-3, with TRBD2 matching 7 bases. Looked up from germline, CDR1 is SNHLY and CDR2 is FYNNEI. Trimming took 7 bases from V and 1 from J; bases not matched to a gene: 5. This CDR3 contains 14 residues. The CDR3 is CASKISGGTDTQYF. CDR3 coding DNA: TGTGCCAGCAAGATAAGCGGGGGCACAGATACGCAGTATTTT.

The J gene is TRBJ2-1, the V gene TRBV7-8; 14 bases agree with TRBD2. CDR1 and CDR2 (germline): SGHVS, FQNEAQ. V lost 5 bases and J lost 2; bases outside the gene matches: 2. The CDR3 has 16 residues. CDR3 DNA sequence: TGTGCCAGCAGCCGACTAGCGGGGGGGCCCTACAATGAGCAGTTCTTC. Translation: CASSRLAGGPYNEQFF.

The table lists this clonotype with a few counts. V is TRBV30 and J is TRBJ2-2; TRBD2 aligns across 7 bases. The germline CDR1 and CDR2 sequences are GTSNPN and SVGIG (reference sequence). J gave up 4 bases and V 0 bases, and 8 bases lay outside the gene matches. This CDR3 has 16 amino acids. The DNA of the CDR3 is TGTGCCTGGAGTGTACGGGGAGGGAGTTCCACCGGGGAGCTGTTTTTT. Encoded protein: CAWSVRGGSSTGELFF. The whole variable domain, filled in from reference TRBV30 and TRBJ2-2, reads SQTIHQWPATLVQPVGSPLSLECTVEGTSNPNLYWYRQAAGRGLQLLFYSVGIGQISSEVPQNLSASRPQDRQFILSSKKLLLSDSGFYLCAWSVRGGSSTGELFFGEGSRLTVL.

The sample holds a few counts of this clonotype. The J gene is TRBJ2-1, the V gene TRBV9, with a weak D call TRBD1 (6 bases). V lost 3 bases and J 4 bases, leaving 20 bases between the germline ends. The CDR3 covers 17 residues. The germline V gene has CDR1 SGDLS and CDR2 YYNGEE. CDR3 nucleotide sequence: TGTGCCAGCAGCGAGATGGGGTTTGGGACACCGTACAATGAGCAGTTCTTC. It specifies CASSEMGFGTPYNEQFF.

This clonotype was seen only a few times. CDR3 residues: CSATGGTYGYTF. In DNA form, the CDR3 reads TGCAGTGCTACAGGAGGGACTTATGGCTACACCTTC. The chain employs TRBV20-1 and TRBJ1-2; possibly TRBD1 for D (5 bases). Between the trimmed V and J ends, which lost 4 bases and 5 bases, there was a span of 11 bases. This CDR3 region has 12 residues. In germline, CDR1 is DFQATT, CDR2 SNEGSKA (reference sequence).

V gene TRBV18 combines with J gene TRBJ2-4; no firm D call. Germline values: CDR1 KGHSH, CDR2 LQKENI. CDR3 length: 13 residues. Trimming left V 6 bases short and J 0 bases short, with 6 bases between. The CDR3 spells CASSVVAKNIQYF. CDR3 nucleotide sequence: TGTGCCAGCTCCGTTGTAGCCAAAAACATTCAGTACTTC. The full variable domain, its missing parts supplied by reference TRBV18 and TRBJ2-4, is NAGVMQNPRHLVRRRGQEARLRCSPMKGHSHVYWYRQLPEEGLKFMVYLQKENIIDESGMPKERFSAEFPKEGPSILRIQQVVRGDSAAYFCASSVVAKNIQYFGAGTRLSVL.

The CDR3 loop is CASRMGTSGINEQFF. In DNA, the CDR3 is TGTGCCAGCAGAATGGGGACTAGCGGGATAAATGAGCAGTTCTTC. The J gene is TRBJ2-1, the V gene TRBV12-3 or TRBV12-4, with 13 bases that match TRBD2. The CDR3 sequence is 15 residues long. V trimming: 6 bases; J trimming: 7 bases; junction bases outside the gene matches: 6.

The rearrangement joins TRBV6-1 to TRBJ2-5; 7 bases line up with TRBD1. V trimming: 7 bases; J trimming: 4 bases; junction bases outside the gene matches: 9. Per germline, CDR1 MNHNS and CDR2 SASEGT. This CDR3 comprises 14 residues. The DNA of the CDR3 is TGTGCCAGCAACGCTCGACAGGGTCCAGAGACCCAGTACTTC. It is translated as CASNARQGPETQYF.

The gene calls are TRBV20-1 and TRBJ2-5; perhaps TRBD1 as D (5 bases). This CDR3 region has 14 residues. Germline-derived CDR1 and CDR2 are DFQATT and SNEGSKA (reference sequence). Trimming removed 6 bases at V and 1 base at J, with 15 bases between. The CDR3: CSARPADSQETQYF. The CDR3 nucleotides read TGCAGTGCCCGACCCGCTGACAGCCAAGAGACCCAGTACTTC.

In this sample, this clonotype turned up many times. The chain employs TRBV14 and TRBJ2-7; D tentatively reads TRBD1 or TRBD2 (5 bases each). V was shortened by 4 bases and J by 5 bases, with 15 bases between the two germline ends. The germline V gene encodes CDR1 SGHDN and CDR2 FVKESK. CDR3 length equals 14 residues. The CDR3 sequence: CASSRDRLSHEQYF. In DNA form, the CDR3 reads TGTGCCAGCAGCCGGGACCGACTAAGTCACGAGCAGTACTTC.

This clonotype has a count of ten or more. The chain is built from TRBV5-1 and TRBJ2-1; D is unclear. Trimming removed 0 bases at V and 7 bases at J, with 8 bases between. The germline gives CDR1 SGHRS, CDR2 YFSETQ. The CDR3 covers 13 residues. The CDR3 sequence: CASSLGLENEQFF. The CDR3 coding sequence is TGCGCCAGCAGCTTGGGGTTGGAGAATGAGCAGTTCTTC.

This chain joins TRBV24-1 and TRBJ1-5, with a possible D match to TRBD1 (5 bases). CDR3 length: 14 amino acids. Germline V CDR1 and CDR2: KGHDR, SFDVKD. V lost 4 bases, J lost 5 bases, and 11 bases lay in between. This CDR3 reads CATSERGRDQPQHF. CDR3 DNA sequence: TGTGCCACCAGTGAAAGGGGAAGGGATCAGCCCCAGCATTTT.

The CDR3 reads CAISSGTATGENTEAFF. The CDR3 DNA is TGTGCCATCAGTTCCGGGACTGCGACGGGCGAGAACACTGAAGCTTTCTTT. This chain uses TRBV10-3 with TRBJ1-1; D might be TRBD1 (5 bases). The germline V gene has CDR1 ENHRY and CDR2 SYGVKD. This CDR3 spans 17 amino acids. The ends were cut back, 5 bases at V and 1 base at J, with 20 bases in the middle.

The chain recombines TRBV7-2 with TRBJ2-2; D unresolved. CDR3 length: 14 amino acids. Trimming stripped 2 bases from V and 6 bases from J, with 10 bases between. Germline CDR1 is SGHTA and CDR2 is FQGNSA. CDR3 DNA sequence: TGTGCCAGCAGCTTAATCCGGTCGGCCGGGGAGCTGTTTTTT. It encodes CASSLIRSAGELFF.

V usage is TRBV2 and J usage is TRBJ2-3; 14 positions match TRBD2. V was pared by 4 bases and J by 3 bases, with 3 bases of the junction left unmatched. CDR3 length: 16 residues. Germline CDR1 and CDR2: SNHLY and FYNNEI. CDR3 region: CASSVRTSGGTDTQYF. The CDR3 region has the DNA TGTGCCAGCAGTGTTCGGACTAGCGGGGGGACAGATACGCAGTATTTT.

The chain uses TRBV7-9 and TRBJ2-7, with 13 bases matching TRBD2. V trimming: 5 bases; J trimming: 2 bases; junction bases outside the gene matches: 6. The CDR3 length is 16 residues. The germline V gene encodes CDR1 SEHNR and CDR2 FQNEAQ (reference sequence). The CDR3 region has the DNA TGTGCCAGCAGCCCCGGACTAGCGGGAGACGCCTACGAGCAGTACTTC. It translates to CASSPGLAGDAYEQYF.

Ten or more counts support this clonotype. The chain combines TRBV29-1 with TRBJ1-6; 8 nucleotides line up with TRBD1. Trimming removed 6 bases from V and 6 bases from J; junction bases left unmatched: 4. CDR1 and CDR2 (germline): SQVTM, ANQGSEA. This CDR3 comprises 13 residues. CDR3 in amino acids: CSVQGAANSPLHF. Written as DNA, the CDR3 is TGCAGCGTGCAGGGGGCGGCTAATTCACCCCTCCACTTT.

With respect to this clonotype: A much larger clone sits a single nucleotide away, making a read error possible. This sequence joins TRBV20-1 and TRBJ2-3; no clear D gene. This CDR3 is 13 amino acids long. Looked up from germline, CDR1 is DFQATT and CDR2 is SNEGSKA (reference sequence). With 0 bases removed from V and 0 bases from J, the gap between germline ends came to 4 bases. The CDR3 reads CSAREGSTDTQYF. The DNA for the CDR3 is TGCAGTGCTAGAGAGGGGAGCACAGATACGCAGTATTTT.

This clonotype appeared many times. J is TRBJ1-3 and V is TRBV6-1; 7 positions match TRBD1. In germline, CDR1 is MNHNS, CDR2 SASEGT. The trim removed 5 bases at V and 3 bases at J, leaving 7 bases unmatched. The length of the CDR3 is 15 residues. The CDR3 DNA is TGTGCCAGCAGTCGGACAGGCACAGGTGGAAACACCATATATTTT. This codes for CASSRTGTGGNTIYF.